One and the same sample provided the 24 T cell receptor beta chains below, sequenced in a study of technical replicates of blood from several donors. Clones were sequenced by immunoSEQ multiplex PCR, and TCRdb holds only the in-frame ones, with some missing. The sample has around 57,000 clones, around 95% seen once. Input material: T cells isolated from PBMCs. All receptors derive from a human donor in good health.

This sequence joins TRBV5-6 and TRBJ1-2, with D possibly TRBD1 on 6 matching bases. Germline CDR1 is SGHDT and CDR2 is YYEEEE. This CDR3 contains 15 residues. V was pared by 0 bases and J by 4 bases, with 13 bases between. CDR3 protein: CASSLDRTAIYGYTF. As DNA, the CDR3 is TGTGCCAGCAGCTTGGATAGGACAGCCATCTATGGCTACACCTTC.

In DNA, the CDR3 is TGCGCCAGCAGTGCGCTAGGGGGGGGCGCAGAGACCCAGTACTTC. This encodes CASSALGGGAETQYF. V is TRBV5-1 and J is TRBJ2-5; a weak D match, TRBD2 (7 bases). This CDR3 region has 15 residues. CDR1 and CDR2 from the germline V gene are SGHRS and YFSETQ. Trimming shortened V by 5 bases and J by 4 bases, and 18 bases separated the two germline ends.

The rearrangement uses TRBV6-5 and TRBJ2-2, with a tentative D call TRBD2 (6 bases). From germline, CDR1 is MNHEY and CDR2 SVGAGI. CDR3 length: 13 amino acids. V gave up 7 bases and J gave up 2 bases, with 8 bases separating them. The CDR3 bases are TGTGCCAGCACGGGACTTAACACCGGGGAGCTGTTTTTT. As protein: CASTGLNTGELFF.

This clone was recorded only once. CDR3 nucleotide sequence: TGCAGCGTTGGGGGGCTCGGGACCGGGGAGCTGTTTTTT. Its translation: CSVGGLGTGELFF. The chain has TRBV29-1 and TRBJ2-2; D might be TRBD1 (6 bases). This CDR3 contains 13 residues. V lost 4 bases and J lost 5, with 11 bases in between. The germline V gene encodes CDR1 SQVTM and CDR2 ANQGSEA.

The chain recombines TRBV10-3 with TRBJ1-2; TRBD1 matches at 9 bases. CDR1 and CDR2 from the germline V gene are ENHRY and SYGVKD. Germline trimming cut 3 bases from V and 1 base from J; bases unmatched to any gene: 6. CDR3 length: 16 amino acids. The CDR3 nucleotides read TGTGCCATCAGTGACCCTGGGACAGGGCGTAACTATGGCTACACCTTC. Translating gives CAISDPGTGRNYGYTF.

V gene TRBV11-2 combines with J gene TRBJ2-7; 12 nucleotides align to TRBD2. V dropped 4 bases and J dropped 2; count of bases not matched to a gene: 6. The germline V gene has CDR1 SGHAT and CDR2 FQNNGV. CDR3 length equals 16 residues. Here the CDR3 reads CASSSLAGGPPYEQYF. The CDR3 DNA reads TGTGCCAGCAGCTCCCTAGCGGGAGGGCCCCCCTACGAGCAGTACTTC.

This rearrangement joins TRBV9 to TRBJ2-3; 8 nucleotides align to TRBD2. The trim removed 5 bases at V and 4 bases at J, leaving 3 bases unmatched. The CDR3 is 13 amino acids. CDR1 SGDLS and CDR2 YYNGEE come from the germline V gene. This CDR3 is CASSSGDADTQYF. CDR3 nucleotides: TGTGCCAGCAGTAGCGGGGACGCAGATACGCAGTATTTT.

This chain links TRBV29-1 with TRBJ2-4; 7 nucleotides agree with TRBD2. Germline V gives CDR1 SQVTM, CDR2 ANQGSEA. The V gene end was trimmed by 0 bases and the J gene end by 8 bases; junction bases not matched to a gene: 10. The CDR3 is made up of 15 amino acids. In DNA, the CDR3 is TGCAGCGTTGAAGACACCCTCATTGGGGGGGACATTCAGTACTTC. Amino acid sequence: CSVEDTLIGGDIQYF.

The V and J genes are TRBV6-5 and TRBJ2-7; the D is unclear. Germline V gene sequence: CDR1 MNHEY, CDR2 SVGAGI. The CDR3 runs 16 residues. The germline V and J ends were trimmed by 0 bases and 4 bases, with 16 bases remaining between them. The CDR3 region is CASSYSTLRTPYEQYF. The CDR3 nucleotides are TGTGCCAGCAGTTACTCGACACTCCGAACCCCGTACGAGCAGTACTTC.

DNA of the CDR3: TGCAGCTTTCGGGAGGAGCGAGATACGCAGTATTTT. This codes for CSFREERDTQYF. The chain uses TRBV29-1 and TRBJ2-3, with 7 positions matching TRBD2. Germline CDR1 reads SQVTM; CDR2 reads ANQGSEA. CDR3 length: 12 residues. The trim removed 8 bases at V and 5 bases at J, leaving 7 bases unmatched.

The gene calls are TRBV7-3 and TRBJ2-3; tentative D call: TRBD2 (6 bases). V was pared by 6 bases and J by 3 bases, with 10 bases between. Germline V CDR1 and CDR2: SGHTA, FQGTGA. The CDR3 is made up of 13 amino acids. The CDR3 loop is CASSGGATDTQYF. The DNA of the CDR3 is TGTGCCAGCAGTGGCGGGGCGACAGATACGCAGTATTTT.

V is TRBV15 and J is TRBJ2-5; D may be TRBD2 (6 bases). The CDR3 is 18 residues long. V shed 0 bases and J shed 1 base, with 18 bases lying between them. The germline gives CDR1 LNHNV, CDR2 YYDKDF (reference sequence). CDR3 nucleotide sequence: TGTGCCACCAGCAGAGATCGATGGGGCTCGGGGGTCCAAGAGACCCAGTACTTC. It codes for CATSRDRWGSGVQETQYF.

The chain employs TRBV13 and TRBJ2-1; no firm D call. V lost 7 bases and J 5 bases, leaving 12 bases between the germline ends. The CDR3 sequence is 13 residues long. The V gene's germline CDR1 is PRHDT and CDR2 FYEKMQ (reference sequence). The CDR3 DNA is TGTGCCAGCAACCGAGCGCCCAACAATGAGCAGTTCTTC. This sequence encodes CASNRAPNNEQFF.

V is TRBV10-1 and J is TRBJ1-6; the D gene is possibly TRBD1 (6 bases). The CDR3 covers 11 residues. Per the germline V gene, CDR1 is WNHNN and CDR2 is SYGVQD (reference sequence). The CDR3 here is CAGHPNSPLHF. In DNA, the CDR3 is TGCGCGGGACACCCTAATTCACCCCTCCACTTT.

As DNA, the CDR3 is TGCAGCGTTTGGACAGGGGATGATACGCAGTATTTT. Its translation is CSVWTGDDTQYF. This rearrangement joins TRBV29-1 to TRBJ2-3, with TRBD1 matching over 9 bases. Trimming at V came to 5 bases and at J to 6 bases, leaving 3 bases not matched to a gene. Germline V lookup: CDR1 SQVTM, CDR2 ANQGSEA. The CDR3 has 12 amino acids.

Note on this clone: Its ends do not fully match the called genes, so a read error is possible. The V and J genes are TRBV5-5 and TRBJ2-3, with 9 bases that match TRBD1. The CDR3 is 15 amino acids. Per the germline V gene, CDR1 is SGHKS and CDR2 is YYEKEE (reference sequence). CDR3 amino acids: CASIVQGASRDTQYF. The CDR3 coding sequence is TGCGCCAGCATCGTACAGGGGGCTTCCAGAGATACGCAGTATTTT. Based on the CDR3 plus reference TRBV5-5 and TRBJ2-3, the full variable domain is DAGVTQSPTHLIKTRGQQVTLRCSPISGHKSVSWYQQVLGQGPQFIFQYYEKEERGRGNFPDRFSARQFPNYSSELNVNALLLGDSALYLCASIVQGASRDTQYFGPGTRLTVL.

The rearrangement joins TRBV29-1 to TRBJ1-1; D unclear. The CDR3 is 14 amino acids. CDR1 and CDR2 from the germline V gene are SQVTM and ANQGSEA. The V end lost 4 bases, the J end lost 1 base, and 13 bases lay between the germline ends. CDR3 DNA sequence: TGCAGCGTTGGAGGCTCGGGAGGGAACACTGAAGCTTTCTTT. It is translated as CSVGGSGGNTEAFF.

V usage is TRBV7-8 and J usage is TRBJ2-1; D gene uncertain. The CDR3 length is 11 residues. With 7 bases removed from V and 9 bases from J, the gap between germline ends came to 10 bases. Germline V gene lookup returns CDR1 SGHVS and CDR2 FQNEAQ. The CDR3 is CASTVEREQFF. The CDR3 DNA is TGTGCCAGCACCGTGGAGCGTGAGCAGTTCTTC.

J is TRBJ1-5 and V is TRBV5-4; 12 bases align to TRBD1. J lost 5 bases, V lost 5 bases, and 11 bases had no gene match. CDR3 size: 17 residues. Germline V CDR1 and CDR2: SGHNT, YYREEE (reference sequence). CDR3 coding DNA: TGTGCCAGCAGTAAGAATATGGGACAGGGGGCGGATCAGCCCCAGCATTTT. It encodes CASSKNMGQGADQPQHF. Variable domain in full (rest from reference TRBV5-4 and TRBJ1-5): ETGVTQSPTHLIKTRGQQVTLRCSSQSGHNTVSWYQQALGQGPQFIFQYYREEENGRGNFPPRFSGLQFPNYSSELNVNALELDDSALYLCASSKNMGQGADQPQHFGDGTRLSIL.

The chain links TRBV5-4 to TRBJ1-6; perhaps TRBD1 as D (5 bases). The V gene's germline CDR1 is SGHNT and CDR2 YYREEE (reference sequence). This CDR3 has 15 amino acids. V lost 1 base, J lost 10 bases, and 15 bases lay in between. DNA for the CDR3: TGTGCCAGCAGCTTGTTGCAGGGCTTGAGGTCACCCCTCCACTTT. It codes for CASSLLQGLRSPLHF.

This chain connects TRBV7-9 to TRBJ2-7; 9 positions agree with TRBD1. CDR1 SEHNR and CDR2 FQNEAQ come from the germline V gene (reference sequence). The CDR3 consists of 14 residues. With 5 bases clipped from V and 5 bases from J, the junction kept 7 bases outside the gene matches. The CDR3 DNA is TGTGCCAGCAGCCCCTGGACAGGGGTCCACGAGCAGTACTTC. Translated, it gives CASSPWTGVHEQYF.

The rearrangement uses TRBV28 and TRBJ2-2; TRBD1 aligns across 7 bases. The CDR3 consists of 14 residues. Germline-derived CDR1 and CDR2 are MDHEN and SYDVKM. After removal of 3 bases from V and 7 bases from J, the junction contained 5 bases not matched to a gene. In DNA form, the CDR3 reads TGTGCCAGCAGTTTCAGACAGGGCGGCGGGGAGCTGTTTTTT. Encoded protein: CASSFRQGGGELFF.

CDR3: CASSGGYLTRNTIYF. CDR3 DNA sequence: TGTGCCAGCAGCGGAGGGTATTTAACCCGAAACACCATATATTTT. The chain is built from TRBV5-6 and TRBJ1-3; D is unclear. The CDR3 sequence is 15 residues long. V lost 4 bases and J 5 bases, leaving 16 bases between the germline ends. Germline V gene sequence: CDR1 SGHDT, CDR2 YYEEEE.

The chain uses TRBV9 and TRBJ2-3, with TRBD2 matching over 10 bases. Looked up from germline, CDR1 is SGDLS and CDR2 is YYNGEE. The CDR3 runs 15 residues. Trimming cost V 6 bases and J 2 bases; bases outside gene matches: 6. CDR3 residues: CASTLAGEATDTQYF. CDR3 bases: TGTGCCAGCACCCTAGCGGGAGAGGCCACAGATACGCAGTATTTT.